This TCR beta chain originates from a study of beta chain features in type 1 diabetes. Study-level findings and limits: Healthy donors had naive, central memory and Treg TCRB repertoires that appeared less similar than those seen among patients. People with Type 1 diabetes carried modestly yet significantly shorter TCRB CDR3s in all four CD4+ subsets.

Investigators reverse transcribed all isolated RNA, so they sequenced expressed TCRB transcripts. It was found that naive, central memory and regulatory T cell samples averaged about 3.57 million reads. The protocol was immunoSEQ multiplex PCR, while the TCRdb copy is restricted to in-frame clones and leaves out a portion. Of under 850,000 clones listed, over 10% are singletons. About this clone: The antigen remains undetermined.

Germline CDR1 is SGHRS and CDR2 is YFSETQ. V was pared by 0 bases and J by 2 bases, with 5 bases of the junction left unmatched. The length of the CDR3 is 15 residues. A sort by CD45RO/CCR7/CD25/CD127/CD95/CD27 yielded CD4+ naive, central memory, regulatory and stem cell-like memory cells. Each of the sorted populations had a purity greater than 98%. Material for sequencing was naive CD4+ T cells from blood. The genes are TRBV5-1 and TRBJ2-7; 7 positions agree with TRBD1. This TCR was recovered from a man between 18 and 35 years old with type 1 diabetes. The CDR3 nucleotides are TGCGCCAGCAGCTTGGCCGAAGGGGGCACCTACGAGCAGTACTTC. Its protein is CASSLAEGGTYEQYF. Full variable domain (outside the CDR3, taken from reference TRBV5-1 and TRBJ2-7): KAGVTQTPRYLIKTRGQQVTLSCSPISGHRSVSWYQQTPGQGLQFLFEYFSETQRNKGNFPGRFSGRQFSNSRSEMNVSTLELGDSALYLCASSLAEGGTYEQYFGPGTRLTVT.